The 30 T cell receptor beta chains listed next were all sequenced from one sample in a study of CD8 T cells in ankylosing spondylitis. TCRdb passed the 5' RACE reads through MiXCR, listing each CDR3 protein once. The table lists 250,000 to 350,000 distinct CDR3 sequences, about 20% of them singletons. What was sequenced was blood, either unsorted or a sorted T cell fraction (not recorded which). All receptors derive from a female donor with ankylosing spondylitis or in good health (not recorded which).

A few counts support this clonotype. The CDR3 DNA follows: TGTGCCATCAGTGAGTCGGGGCCTAGCGGCAGTAGGGGCACAGATACGCAGTATTTT. Translation gives CAISESGPSGSRGTDTQYF. This chain connects TRBV10-3 to TRBJ2-3, with 7 bases identical to TRBD2. The J segment lost 1 base and the V segment lost 0 bases, leaving 13 bases of the junction unmatched. This CDR3 is 19 amino acids long. Germline CDR1 is ENHRY and CDR2 is SYGVKD.

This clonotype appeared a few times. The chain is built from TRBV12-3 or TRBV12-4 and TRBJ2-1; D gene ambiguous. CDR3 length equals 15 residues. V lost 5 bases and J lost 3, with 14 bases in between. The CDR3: CASSLGPPNYNEQFF. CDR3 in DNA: TGTGCCAGCAGTCTCGGGCCACCAAACTACAATGAGCAGTTCTTC.

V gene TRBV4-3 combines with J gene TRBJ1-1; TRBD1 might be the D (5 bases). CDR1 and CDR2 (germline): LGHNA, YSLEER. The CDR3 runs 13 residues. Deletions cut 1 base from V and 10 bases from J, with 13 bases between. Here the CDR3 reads CASSQVGPAGAFF. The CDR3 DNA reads TGCGCCAGCAGCCAAGTGGGACCCGCGGGAGCTTTCTTT.

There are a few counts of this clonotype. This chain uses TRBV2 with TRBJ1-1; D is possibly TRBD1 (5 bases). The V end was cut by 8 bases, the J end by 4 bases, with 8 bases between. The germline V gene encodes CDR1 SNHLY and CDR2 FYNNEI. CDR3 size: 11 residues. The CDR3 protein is CASARGTEAFF. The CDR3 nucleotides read TGTGCCAGCGCAAGGGGCACTGAAGCTTTCTTT.

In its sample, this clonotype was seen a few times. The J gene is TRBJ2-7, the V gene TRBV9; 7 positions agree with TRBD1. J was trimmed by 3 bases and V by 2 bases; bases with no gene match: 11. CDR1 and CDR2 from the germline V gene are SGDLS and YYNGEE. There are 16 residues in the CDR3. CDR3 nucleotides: TGTGCCAGCAGCGTGGGACAGTCAAAAGGGGTCTACGAGCAGTACTTC. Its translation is CASSVGQSKGVYEQYF.

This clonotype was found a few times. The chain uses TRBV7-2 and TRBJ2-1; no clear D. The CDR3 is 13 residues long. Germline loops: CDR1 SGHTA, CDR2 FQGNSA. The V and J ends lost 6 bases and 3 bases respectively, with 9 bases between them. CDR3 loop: CASSPWRYNEQFF. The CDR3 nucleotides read TGTGCCAGCAGTCCCTGGCGCTACAATGAGCAGTTCTTC.

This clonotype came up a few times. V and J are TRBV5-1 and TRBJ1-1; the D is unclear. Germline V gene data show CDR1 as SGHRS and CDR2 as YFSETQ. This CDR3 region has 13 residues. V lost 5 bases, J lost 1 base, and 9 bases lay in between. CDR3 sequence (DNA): TGCGCCAGCAGACTCCGGCCGAACACTGAAGCTTTCTTT. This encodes CASRLRPNTEAFF.

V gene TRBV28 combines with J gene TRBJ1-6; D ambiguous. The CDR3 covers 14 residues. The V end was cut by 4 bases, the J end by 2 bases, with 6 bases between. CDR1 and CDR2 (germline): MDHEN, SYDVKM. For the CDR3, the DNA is TGTGCCAGCAGTTCGGACCCCTATAATTCACCCCTCCACTTT. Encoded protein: CASSSDPYNSPLHF.

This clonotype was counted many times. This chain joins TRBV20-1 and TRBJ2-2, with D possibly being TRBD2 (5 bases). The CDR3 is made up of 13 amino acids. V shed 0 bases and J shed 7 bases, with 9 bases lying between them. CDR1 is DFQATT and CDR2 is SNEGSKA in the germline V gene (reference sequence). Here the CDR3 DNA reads TGCAGTGCTAGAGATCGGGGAAACGGGGAGCTGTTTTTT. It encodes CSARDRGNGELFF.

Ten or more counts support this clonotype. CDR3 loop: CSASPRYEQYF. CDR3 in DNA: TGCAGTGCTAGCCCCAGATACGAGCAGTACTTC. The chain has TRBV20-1 and TRBJ2-7; D is uncertain. V was cut by 3 bases and J by 4 bases, with 7 bases left in between. The CDR3 has 11 amino acids. Germline V CDR1 and CDR2: DFQATT, SNEGSKA (reference sequence).

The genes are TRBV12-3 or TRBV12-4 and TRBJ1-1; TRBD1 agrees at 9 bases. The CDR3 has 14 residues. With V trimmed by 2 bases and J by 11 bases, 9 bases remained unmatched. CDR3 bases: TGTGCCAGCAGTTTAACCGGGACAGGGAATTTCGCTTTCTTT. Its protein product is CASSLTGTGNFAFF.

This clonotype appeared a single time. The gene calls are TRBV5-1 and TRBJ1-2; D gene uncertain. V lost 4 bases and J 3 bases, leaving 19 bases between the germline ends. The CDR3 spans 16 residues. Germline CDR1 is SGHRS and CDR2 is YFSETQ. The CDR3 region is CASSREPSRTHYGYTF. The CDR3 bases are TGCGCCAGCAGCAGGGAGCCATCCAGAACCCACTATGGCTACACCTTC.

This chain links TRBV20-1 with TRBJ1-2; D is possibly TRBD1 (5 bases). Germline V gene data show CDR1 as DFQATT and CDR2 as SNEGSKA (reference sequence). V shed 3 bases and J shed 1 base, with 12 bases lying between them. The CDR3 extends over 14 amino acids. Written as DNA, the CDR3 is TGCAGTGCTAGCCAGACAGTCCTTAACTATGGCTACACCTTC. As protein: CSASQTVLNYGYTF.

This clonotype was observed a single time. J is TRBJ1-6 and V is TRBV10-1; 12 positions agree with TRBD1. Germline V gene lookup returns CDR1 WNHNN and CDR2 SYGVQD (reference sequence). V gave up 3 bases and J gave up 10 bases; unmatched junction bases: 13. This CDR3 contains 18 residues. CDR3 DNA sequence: TGCGCCAGCAGTGATAGACAGAACCGGGACAGGGGGCAATCACCCCTCCACTTT. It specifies CASSDRQNRDRGQSPLHF.

The chain's CDR3 is CASSLVSGAQTGELFF. DNA for the CDR3: TGTGCCAGCAGCTTAGTATCGGGGGCTCAAACCGGGGAGCTGTTTTTT. The rearrangement joins TRBV11-2 to TRBJ2-2, with D perhaps being TRBD1 or TRBD2 (6 bases each). The CDR3 has 16 residues. V lost 1 base to trimming and J lost 5 bases, with 14 bases between them. CDR1 is SGHAT, CDR2 FQNNGV, per germline.

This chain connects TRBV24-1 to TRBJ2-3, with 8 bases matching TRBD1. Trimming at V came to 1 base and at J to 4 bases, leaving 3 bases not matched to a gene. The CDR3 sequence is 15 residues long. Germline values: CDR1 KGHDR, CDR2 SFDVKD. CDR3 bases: TGTGCCACCAGTGATTTTGGACAGGGTTCAGATACGCAGTATTTT. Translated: CATSDFGQGSDTQYF.

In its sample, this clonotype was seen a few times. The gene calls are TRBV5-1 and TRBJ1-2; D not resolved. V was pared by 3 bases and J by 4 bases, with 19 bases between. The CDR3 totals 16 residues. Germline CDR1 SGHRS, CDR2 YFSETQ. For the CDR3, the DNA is TGCGCCAGCAGCTCCCTGCCGGACGGTGATGGCTATGGCTACACCTTC. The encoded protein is CASSSLPDGDGYGYTF.

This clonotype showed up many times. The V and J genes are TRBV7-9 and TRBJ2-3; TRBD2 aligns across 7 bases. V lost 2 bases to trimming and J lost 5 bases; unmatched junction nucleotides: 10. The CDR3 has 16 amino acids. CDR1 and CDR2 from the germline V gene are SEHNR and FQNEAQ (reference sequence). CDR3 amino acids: CASSLKREEIGDTQYF. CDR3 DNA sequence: TGTGCCAGCAGCTTAAAACGGGAGGAGATAGGAGATACGCAGTATTTT.

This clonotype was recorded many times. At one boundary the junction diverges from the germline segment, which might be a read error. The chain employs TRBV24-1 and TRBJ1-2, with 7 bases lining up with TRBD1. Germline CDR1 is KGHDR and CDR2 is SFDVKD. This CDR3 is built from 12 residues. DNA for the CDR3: TGTGCCACCAGTGACTATGGACAGGACCAAAACTTC. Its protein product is CATSDYGQDQNF.

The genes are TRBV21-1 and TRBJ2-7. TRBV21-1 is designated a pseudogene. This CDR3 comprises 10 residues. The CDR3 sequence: CAPTEHEQYF. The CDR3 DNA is TGTGCCCCCACGGAACACGAGCAGTACTTC.

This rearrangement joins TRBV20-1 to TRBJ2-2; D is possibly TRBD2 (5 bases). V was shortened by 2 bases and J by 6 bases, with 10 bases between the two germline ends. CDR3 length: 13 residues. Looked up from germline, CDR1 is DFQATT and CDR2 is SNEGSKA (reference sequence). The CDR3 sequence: CSARSRAPGELFF. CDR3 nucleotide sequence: TGCAGTGCTAGATCGAGGGCTCCCGGGGAGCTGTTTTTT.

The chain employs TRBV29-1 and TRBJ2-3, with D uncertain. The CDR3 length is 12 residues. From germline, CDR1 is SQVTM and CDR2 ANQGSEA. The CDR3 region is CRDICRADTQYF. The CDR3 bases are TGCAGAGATATATGCAGAGCAGATACGCAGTATTTT.

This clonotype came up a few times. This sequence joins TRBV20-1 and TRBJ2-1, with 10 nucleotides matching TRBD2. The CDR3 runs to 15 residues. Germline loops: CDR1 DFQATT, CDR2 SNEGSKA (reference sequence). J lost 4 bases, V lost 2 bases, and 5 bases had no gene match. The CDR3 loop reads CSARPLAGKYNEQFF. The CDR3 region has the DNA TGCAGTGCTAGACCACTAGCGGGAAAGTACAATGAGCAGTTCTTC.

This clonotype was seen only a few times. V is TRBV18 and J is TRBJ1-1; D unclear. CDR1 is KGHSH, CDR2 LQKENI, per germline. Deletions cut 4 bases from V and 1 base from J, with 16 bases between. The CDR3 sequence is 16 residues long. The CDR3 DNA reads TGTGCCAGCTCACGACGGCAGGAGAAGAGGAACACTGAAGCTTTCTTT. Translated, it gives CASSRRQEKRNTEAFF.

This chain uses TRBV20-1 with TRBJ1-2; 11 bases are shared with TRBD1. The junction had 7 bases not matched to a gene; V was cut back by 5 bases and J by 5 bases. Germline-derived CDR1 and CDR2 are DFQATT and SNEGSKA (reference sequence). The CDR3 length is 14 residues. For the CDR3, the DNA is TGCAGTGCTTTGTGGGGACAGGGGGTTTATGGCTACACCTTC. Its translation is CSALWGQGVYGYTF.

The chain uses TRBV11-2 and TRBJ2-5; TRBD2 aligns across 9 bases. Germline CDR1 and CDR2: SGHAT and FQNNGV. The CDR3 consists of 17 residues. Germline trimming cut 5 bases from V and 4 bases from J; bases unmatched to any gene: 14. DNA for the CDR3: TGTGCCAGCAGCCACGATAGCGGGAGCCACGGGGGAGAGACCCAGTACTTC. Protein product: CASSHDSGSHGGETQYF.

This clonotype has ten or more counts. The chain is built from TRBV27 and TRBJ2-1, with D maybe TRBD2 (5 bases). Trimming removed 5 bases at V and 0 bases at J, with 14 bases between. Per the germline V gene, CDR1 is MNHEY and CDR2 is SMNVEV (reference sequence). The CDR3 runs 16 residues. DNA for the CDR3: TGTGCCAGCAGTCGGGTAGCGATGAGCTCCTACAATGAGCAGTTCTTC. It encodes CASSRVAMSSYNEQFF.

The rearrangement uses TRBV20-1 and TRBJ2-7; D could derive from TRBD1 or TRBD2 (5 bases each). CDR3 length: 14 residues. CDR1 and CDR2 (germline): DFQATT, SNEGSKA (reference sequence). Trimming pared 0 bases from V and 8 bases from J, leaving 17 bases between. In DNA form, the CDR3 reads TGCAGTGCTAGAGAGCCGGGACCCCCCTTGAAGCAGTACTTC. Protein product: CSAREPGPPLKQYF.

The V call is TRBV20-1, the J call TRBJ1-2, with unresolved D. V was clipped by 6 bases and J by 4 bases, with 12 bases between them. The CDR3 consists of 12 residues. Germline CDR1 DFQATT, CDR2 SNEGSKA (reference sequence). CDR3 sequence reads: CSARMDGYGYTF. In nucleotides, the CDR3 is TGCAGTGCCCGAATGGATGGCTATGGCTACACCTTC.

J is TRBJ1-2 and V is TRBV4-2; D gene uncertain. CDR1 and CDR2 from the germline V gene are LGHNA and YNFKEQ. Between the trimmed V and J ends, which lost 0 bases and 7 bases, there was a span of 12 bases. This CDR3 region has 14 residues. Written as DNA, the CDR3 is TGTGCCAGCAGCCAAGAGCGAAGGGTAGGTGGCTACACCTTC. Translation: CASSQERRVGGYTF.